This T cell receptor (beta chain) was recovered during a study of immune evolution from preneoplasia to lung adenocarcinoma. Overall study findings and caveats: Normal lung had the highest top T cell clone frequencies. Later-stage lesions seemingly showed higher T cell density and diversity than normal lung.

Resections took place in Japan or China from the mid-2010s to the late 2010s. Repertoires were generated with immunoSEQ multiplex PCR, while TCRdb's copy carries only in-frame clones and drops some. In the table there are about 5,000 clones, less than 80% of which are singletons. Details on this clone: The antigen remains unidentified.

Germline lookup yields CDR1 SGHDT and CDR2 YYEEEE. This CDR3 comprises 14 residues. Between the trimmed V and J ends, which lost 1 base and 7 bases, there was a span of 15 bases. This sequence joins TRBV5-6 and TRBJ2-7; D perhaps matches TRBD1 (6 bases). The source of this sequence is a person aged 45-69 years with lung adenocarcinoma. The sequencing input was FFPE normal lung tissue adjacent to the tumor. CDR3 amino acids: CASSLLGTKGEQYF. The CDR3 nucleotides are TGTGCCAGCAGCTTGCTTGGGACAAAGGGGGAGCAGTACTTC.